These T cell receptor beta chains were read from a single sample in a study of radiotherapy plus CTLA-4 blockade in lung cancer. Repertoires were generated with immunoSEQ multiplex PCR, while TCRdb's copy carries only in-frame clones and drops some. This table has approximately 73,000 clones, about nine tenths appearing once. The sequences come from peripheral blood, collected from a patient treated with radiotherapy plus ipilimumab. These receptor sequences come from a human donor with non-small cell lung cancer that progressed on radiotherapy plus ipilimumab. Each CDR3 is given with its conserved first and last residue. A D gene is named only where the DNA matches it firmly. Rows may omit the clone size; those that give it use once, few, many or a size class.

CDR3 | DNA | J | V | D | size
CASSAQGGFQHF | TGTGCCAGCAGTGCCCAGGGGGGTTTCCAGCATTTT | TRBJ1-5 | TRBV6-5 | TRBD1 | medium-sized
CASRSFRGLHEQYF | TGTGCCAGCAGATCATTCAGGGGATTACACGAGCAGTACTTC | TRBJ2-7 | TRBV7-2 | NA | NA
CASGSYYEQYF | TGTGCTAGTGGTTCCTACTACGAGCAGTACTTC | TRBJ2-7 | TRBV12-5 | NA | NA
CASSPNKNTEAFF | TGTGCTAGCAGCCCAAACAAGAACACTGAAGCTTTCTTT | TRBJ1-1 | TRBV7-7 | NA | NA
CASSLAVVQETQYF | TGTGCCAGCAGCTTAGCAGTTGTCCAAGAGACCCAGTACTTC | TRBJ2-5 | TRBV7-2 | NA | NA
CASRSLAGLSEQYF | TGTGCCAGCAGATCCCTAGCGGGACTCTCCGAGCAGTACTTC | TRBJ2-7 | TRBV11-2 | TRBD2 | NA
CASSSLDGAAGELFF | TGTGCCAGTAGTAGCTTGGACGGTGCTGCCGGGGAGCTGTTTTTT | TRBJ2-2 | TRBV19 | NA | few
CSAEGGEVETQYF | TGCAGCGCCGAGGGGGGGGAGGTAGAGACCCAGTACTTC | TRBJ2-5 | TRBV29-1 | NA | NA
CASSKLRGPNSGANVLTF | TGTGCCAGCAGCAAACTCAGGGGCCCCAACTCTGGGGCCAACGTCCTGACTTTC | TRBJ2-6 | TRBV7-8 | NA | few
CASSIGRWGGQPQHF | TGTGCCAGTAGTATAGGACGTTGGGGGGGTCAGCCCCAGCATTTT | TRBJ1-5 | TRBV19 | NA | NA
CAWTIYSGNTIYF | TGTGCCTGGACTATATACTCTGGAAACACCATATATTTT | TRBJ1-3 | TRBV30 | NA | NA
CASSYVGTGETQYF | TGTGCCAGCAGTTACGTTGGGACAGGAGAGACCCAGTACTTC | TRBJ2-5 | TRBV6-6 | TRBD1 | once
CASSLVRGRVSTGELFF | TGTGCCAGCAGCTTAGTCCGAGGGAGAGTATCCACCGGGGAGCTGTTTTTT | TRBJ2-2 | TRBV11-3 | NA | NA
CAISLGDRANEQFF | TGTGCCATCAGTCTAGGTGATCGGGCGAATGAGCAGTTCTTC | TRBJ2-1 | TRBV10-3 | NA | NA
CASILRGREQFF | TGTGCCAGCATCCTTAGGGGGCGAGAGCAGTTCTTC | TRBJ2-1 | TRBV6-1 | TRBD1 | NA
CASSPQQDLYGNTIYF | TGTGCCAGCTCACCCCAACAGGACCTCTATGGAAACACCATATATTTT | TRBJ1-3 | TRBV18 | NA | few
CASSLGQSQDEQYF | TGCGCCAGCAGCTTGGGACAGTCCCAGGACGAGCAGTACTTC | TRBJ2-7 | TRBV5-1 | NA | once